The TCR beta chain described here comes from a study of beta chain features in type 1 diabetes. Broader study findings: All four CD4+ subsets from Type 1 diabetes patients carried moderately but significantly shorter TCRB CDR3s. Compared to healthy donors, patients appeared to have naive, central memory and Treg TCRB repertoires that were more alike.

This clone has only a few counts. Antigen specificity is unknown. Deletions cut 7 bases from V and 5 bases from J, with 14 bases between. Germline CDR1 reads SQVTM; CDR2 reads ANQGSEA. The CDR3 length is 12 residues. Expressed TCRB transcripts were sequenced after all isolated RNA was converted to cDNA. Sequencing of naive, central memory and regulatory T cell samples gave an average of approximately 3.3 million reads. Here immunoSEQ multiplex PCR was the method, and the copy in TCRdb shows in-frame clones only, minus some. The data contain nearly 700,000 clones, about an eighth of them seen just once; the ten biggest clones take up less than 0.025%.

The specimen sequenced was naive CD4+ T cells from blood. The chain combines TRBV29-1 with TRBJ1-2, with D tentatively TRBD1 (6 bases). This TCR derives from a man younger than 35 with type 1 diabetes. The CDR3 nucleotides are TGCAGCGATCAACAGGGATGGTATGGCTACACCTTC. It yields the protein CSDQQGWYGYTF. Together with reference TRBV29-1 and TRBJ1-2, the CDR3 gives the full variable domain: SAVISQKPSRDICQRGTSLTIQCQVDSQVTMMFWYRQQPGQSLTLIATANQGSEATYESGFVIDKFPISRPNLTFSTLTVSNMSPEDSSIYLCSDQQGWYGYTFGSGTRLTVV.